The 15 T cell receptor beta chains listed next were all sequenced from one sample in a study of T-cell reconstitution after alpha-beta-depleted transplantation in children. Unique molecular identifiers were incorporated when the TCRbeta library was constructed. MiXCR, run by TCRdb on the PCR reads, gives a single entry per CDR3 protein. The data contain 250,000 to 300,000 distinct CDR3 sequences, around 10% of them singletons. The specimen comprised PBMCs, sampled before TCRalphabeta/CD19-depleted stem cell transplant. These TCRs come from a boy younger than two with acute myeloid leukemia, due to receive a stem cell transplant.

This clonotype has ten or more counts. This chain links TRBV5-6 with TRBJ1-1; a possible D gene is TRBD1 (6 bases). The V end lost 6 bases, the J end lost 5 bases, and 14 bases lay between the germline ends. This CDR3 has 13 residues. The germline gives CDR1 SGHDT, CDR2 YYEEEE. For the CDR3, the DNA is TGTGCCAGCACCGATACAGGGTGGACTGAAGCTTTCTTT. This gives the protein CASTDTGWTEAFF.

The table lists this clonotype with many counts. The chain links TRBV9 to TRBJ2-3; 12 positions agree with TRBD2. The CDR3 runs 15 residues. Germline CDR1 reads SGDLS; CDR2 reads YYNGEE. V lost 3 bases, J lost 4 bases, and 3 bases stayed unmatched. In nucleotides, the CDR3 is TGTGCCAGCAGCGGGACTAGCGGGAAATCAGATACGCAGTATTTT. Its translation is CASSGTSGKSDTQYF.

This clonotype was counted ten times or more. V usage is TRBV9 and J usage is TRBJ2-1; 9 bases are shared with TRBD2. Germline V gene data show CDR1 as SGDLS and CDR2 as YYNGEE. V lost 0 bases to trimming and J lost 2 bases; unmatched junction nucleotides: 0. The CDR3 is made up of 15 amino acids. The CDR3 is CASSVGGGAYNEQFF. The CDR3 nucleotides read TGTGCCAGCAGCGTAGGCGGGGGGGCCTACAATGAGCAGTTCTTC.

The sample holds many counts of this clonotype. The chain recombines TRBV27 with TRBJ2-7; 11 bases map to TRBD1. From germline, CDR1 is MNHEY and CDR2 SMNVEV (reference sequence). CDR3 length: 15 residues. Trimming took 3 bases from V and 9 from J; bases not matched to a gene: 10. In nucleotides, the CDR3 is TGTGCCAGCAGTTTCGGTAGTACGGGACAGGGGGGGCAGTACTTC. Translating it yields CASSFGSTGQGGQYF.

In its sample, this clonotype was seen many times. The chain couples TRBV5-1 to TRBJ2-5, with a weak D call TRBD2 (5 bases). Trimming pared 0 bases from V and 5 bases from J, leaving 5 bases between. From germline, CDR1 is SGHRS and CDR2 YFSETQ. CDR3 size: 12 residues. The CDR3 nucleotides read TGCGCCAGCAGCTTGGCTAGCGAGACCCAGTACTTC. Translated: CASSLASETQYF. Complete variable domain (other parts from reference TRBV5-1 and TRBJ2-5): KAGVTQTPRYLIKTRGQQVTLSCSPISGHRSVSWYQQTPGQGLQFLFEYFSETQRNKGNFPGRFSGRQFSNSRSEMNVSTLELGDSALYLCASSLASETQYFGPGTRLLVL.

There are a few counts of this clonotype. A junction boundary mismatches the germline segment, possibly from a read error. This rearrangement joins TRBV12-3 or TRBV12-4 to TRBJ1-3; unclear D gene. The CDR3 loop spans 11 amino acids. The CDR3 sequence: CASSLTAGENF. For the CDR3, the DNA is TGTGCCAGCAGTCTGACCGCCGGGGAGAATTTT.

Many counts were recorded for this clonotype. The V gene is TRBV5-5, the J gene TRBJ2-1; a weak D match, TRBD2 (6 bases). The CDR3 is 16 residues long. Trimming removed 4 bases at V and 0 bases at J, with 14 bases between. Germline CDR1 reads SGHKS; CDR2 reads YYEKEE (reference sequence). The CDR3 sequence: CASSRDSGASYNEQFF. CDR3 nucleotides: TGTGCCAGCAGCCGTGATAGCGGAGCCTCCTACAATGAGCAGTTCTTC. Using reference TRBV5-5 and TRBJ2-1 for the parts outside the CDR3, the full variable domain is DAGVTQSPTHLIKTRGQQVTLRCSPISGHKSVSWYQQVLGQGPQFIFQYYEKEERGRGNFPDRFSARQFPNYSSELNVNALLLGDSALYLCASSRDSGASYNEQFFGPGTRLTVL.

The chain is built from TRBV19 and TRBJ2-3; 8 bases are shared with TRBD1. The CDR3 totals 15 residues. V dropped 5 bases and J dropped 6; count of bases not matched to a gene: 10. In germline, CDR1 is LNHDA, CDR2 SQIVND (reference sequence). CDR3 sequence (DNA): TGTGCCAGTAGTCCAAACGCCAGGACAGGGGATACGCAGTATTTT. It is translated as CASSPNARTGDTQYF.

This clonotype was detected many times. The V and J genes are TRBV18 and TRBJ2-7; 7 bases line up with TRBD1. Losses at the gene ends were 5 bases for V and 5 bases for J; bases not matched to a gene: 6. The CDR3 loop spans 13 amino acids. CDR1 is KGHSH and CDR2 is LQKENI in the germline V gene. The CDR3 DNA sequence: TGTGCCAGCTCAGCCGGGACAGCTAACGAGCAGTACTTC. Its translation: CASSAGTANEQYF. Complete variable domain (other parts from reference TRBV18 and TRBJ2-7): NAGVMQNPRHLVRRRGQEARLRCSPMKGHSHVYWYRQLPEEGLKFMVYLQKENIIDESGMPKERFSAEFPKEGPSILRIQQVVRGDSAAYFCASSAGTANEQYFGPGTRLTVT.

The gene calls are TRBV27 and TRBJ2-1; the D gene is possibly TRBD1 (5 bases). CDR3 length: 13 amino acids. CDR1 and CDR2 from the germline V gene are MNHEY and SMNVEV (reference sequence). V gave up 5 bases and J gave up 8 bases, with 13 bases separating them. The DNA for the CDR3 is TGTGCCAGCAGTCCCCCCAGGGCCCATGAGCAGTTCTTC. Residues: CASSPPRAHEQFF.

There are many counts of this clonotype. The chain joins TRBV10-3 to TRBJ2-1; D possibly uses TRBD1 or TRBD2 (5 bases each). V gave up 0 bases and J gave up 8 bases, with 17 bases separating them. Germline V lookup: CDR1 ENHRY, CDR2 SYGVKD. CDR3 size: 16 residues. The CDR3 sequence: CAISESSGTNGDEQFF. The CDR3 DNA sequence: TGTGCCATCAGTGAGTCGTCCGGGACCAACGGCGATGAGCAGTTCTTC.

This clonotype was observed a handful of times. The V gene is TRBV7-2, the J gene TRBJ2-1; D possibly corresponds to TRBD1 (5 bases). CDR1 is SGHTA and CDR2 is FQGNSA in the germline V gene. V shed 1 base and J shed 3 bases, with 7 bases lying between them. The CDR3 covers 14 residues. In DNA form, the CDR3 reads TGTGCCAGCAGCTTAGACAGGTTCTACAATGAGCAGTTCTTC. Encoded protein: CASSLDRFYNEQFF.

This clonotype was seen at least ten times. This chain uses TRBV25-1 with TRBJ2-7, with D possibly being TRBD1 (6 bases). Germline V gene lookup returns CDR1 MGHDK and CDR2 SYGVNS. V lost 6 bases and J lost 2, with 8 bases in between. This CDR3 is built from 12 residues. CDR3 region: CASRTGPYEQYF. In DNA, the CDR3 is TGTGCCAGCAGGACAGGCCCCTACGAGCAGTACTTC.

Note on this clonotype: This clone may be a read error of a much larger clone one base away. The chain employs TRBV7-6 and TRBJ2-1, with D uncertain. V was trimmed by 2 bases and J by 9 bases, leaving 11 bases between them. The CDR3 has 13 residues. Per germline, CDR1 SGHVS and CDR2 FNYEAQ. The CDR3 sequence is CASSLTPDSEQFF. CDR3 nucleotide sequence: TGTGCCAGCAGCTTAACGCCAGATAGTGAGCAGTTCTTC.

This clonotype was seen only a few times. V is TRBV7-2 and J is TRBJ1-6; TRBD1 matches 9 bases. The CDR3 loop spans 16 amino acids. Per the germline V gene, CDR1 is SGHTA and CDR2 is FQGNSA. With 1 base clipped from V and 5 bases from J, the junction kept 3 bases outside the gene matches. CDR3 amino acids: CASSLGGTGNNSPLHF. The CDR3, as DNA: TGTGCCAGCAGCTTAGGGGGGACAGGGAATAATTCACCCCTCCACTTT.